The 29 T cell receptor beta chains reported below all come from one sample, sequenced in a study of OX40 agonist ivuxolimab in advanced cancers. Sequencing used immunoSEQ multiplex PCR; TCRdb keeps in-frame clones, though not all of them. The top ten clones hold about a quarter of a sample with about 25,000 clones, roughly 80% of them seen once. Sequencing used CD4+ or CD8+ T cells sorted from blood, obtained in a trial of the OX40 agonist ivuxolimab. The origin of the receptors is an adult with an advanced solid tumor such as melanoma, head and neck, liver or kidney cancer.

CDR3 sequence reads: CASSFRNLDTEAFF. The CDR3 DNA is TGTGCCAGCAGCTTCAGGAATCTGGACACTGAAGCTTTCTTT. The V call is TRBV5-6, the J call TRBJ1-1, with unresolved D. Looked up from germline, CDR1 is SGHDT and CDR2 is YYEEEE. V was clipped by 2 bases and J by 3 bases, with 11 bases between them. This CDR3 is 14 amino acids long. Using reference TRBV5-6 and TRBJ1-1 for the parts outside the CDR3, the full variable domain is DAGVTQSPTHLIKTRGQQVTLRCSPKSGHDTVSWYQQALGQGPQFIFQYYEEEERQRGNFPDRFSGHQFPNYSSELNVNALLLGDSALYLCASSFRNLDTEAFFGQGTRLTVV.

This chain joins TRBV19 and TRBJ2-7, with TRBD1 matching over 7 bases. The CDR3 sequence is 11 residues long. Trimming at V came to 6 bases and at J to 4 bases, leaving 0 bases not matched to a gene. Germline assignment: CDR1 LNHDA and CDR2 SQIVND (reference sequence). CDR3 DNA: TGTGCCAGTAGACAGGGGTACGAGCAGTACTTC. Amino acids: CASRQGYEQYF.

V is TRBV9 and J is TRBJ2-1, with 12 positions matching TRBD2. This CDR3 is built from 14 residues. With V trimmed by 5 bases and J by 4 bases, 1 base remained unmatched. From germline, CDR1 is SGDLS and CDR2 YYNGEE. The CDR3 loop is CASSTSGGYNEQFF. The CDR3 DNA reads TGTGCCAGCAGTACTAGCGGGGGGTACAATGAGCAGTTCTTC.

The V call is TRBV19, the J call TRBJ2-1; 10 nucleotides match TRBD2. The CDR3 runs 18 residues. The ends lost 1 base at V and 0 bases at J; junction bases unmatched: 6. Looked up from germline, CDR1 is LNHDA and CDR2 is SQIVND (reference sequence). The CDR3 nucleotides are TGTGCCAGTAGTATAGTTTTAGTAGCGGGGGGCTCCTACAATGAGCAGTTCTTC. Its translation is CASSIVLVAGGSYNEQFF.

V usage is TRBV4-2 and J usage is TRBJ1-5; the D gene is possibly TRBD1 (6 bases). From germline, CDR1 is LGHNA and CDR2 YNFKEQ. CDR3 length: 17 amino acids. Trimming took off 0 bases at V and 0 bases at J, with 12 bases between the two ends. In DNA, the CDR3 is TGTGCCAGCAGCCAAGACCGGACAGATTATAGCAATCAGCCCCAGCATTTT. Protein product: CASSQDRTDYSNQPQHF.

The V call is TRBV4-3, the J call TRBJ2-7; D is unresolved. Germline CDR1 reads LGHNA; CDR2 reads YSLEER. Trimming cost V 1 base and J 3 bases, with 10 bases left between them. The CDR3 sequence is 14 residues long. This chain's CDR3 is CASSQGNDGYEQYF. DNA for the CDR3: TGCGCCAGCAGCCAAGGGAATGACGGCTACGAGCAGTACTTC.

This clone was seen just once. The chain couples TRBV10-3 to TRBJ2-5; a possible D gene is TRBD2 (6 bases). The CDR3 sequence is 14 residues long. Germline V lookup: CDR1 ENHRY, CDR2 SYGVKD. Between the trimmed V and J ends, which lost 10 bases and 5 bases, there was a span of 20 bases. For the CDR3, the DNA is TGTGCCAGAGGGGACTCGAGGGGTTGTGAGACCCAGTACTTC. Amino acid sequence: CARGDSRGCETQYF.

This sequence joins TRBV9 and TRBJ1-1; unclear D gene. CDR1 and CDR2 from the germline V gene are SGDLS and YYNGEE. The CDR3 runs to 14 residues. With 4 bases removed from V and 2 bases from J, the gap between germline ends came to 12 bases. CDR3 protein: CASSPPPGNTEAFF. In DNA form, the CDR3 reads TGTGCCAGCAGCCCTCCCCCAGGAAACACTGAAGCTTTCTTT.

V and J are TRBV4-1 and TRBJ1-2; D remains unclear. The germline V and J ends were trimmed by 1 base and 8 bases, with 11 bases remaining between them. This CDR3 region has 13 residues. Looked up from germline, CDR1 is MGHRA and CDR2 is YSYEKL. The CDR3 loop reads CASSQAGPEGYTF. CDR3 coding DNA: TGCGCCAGCAGCCAAGCCGGCCCCGAGGGCTACACCTTC.

The chain links TRBV11-2 to TRBJ2-5; D might be TRBD1 (5 bases). The CDR3 loop spans 20 amino acids. Trimming took off 0 bases at V and 1 base at J, with 24 bases between the two ends. The germline V gene has CDR1 SGHAT and CDR2 FQNNGV. As DNA, the CDR3 is TGTGCCAGCAGCTTAGAGGGGCACGAAGACGCCAGGGTGGGCCAAGAGACCCAGTACTTC. This codes for CASSLEGHEDARVGQETQYF.

The V call is TRBV6-1, the J call TRBJ2-7; D unresolved. Trimming cost V 0 bases and J 3 bases, with 6 bases left between them. The CDR3 consists of 13 residues. Looked up from germline, CDR1 is MNHNS and CDR2 is SASEGT. The CDR3 is CASSEAISYEQYF. CDR3 coding DNA: TGTGCCAGCAGTGAAGCGATAAGCTACGAGCAGTACTTC.

Points on this clone: The same CDR3 also results from other DNA sequences found in this sample. The chain combines TRBV6-6 with TRBJ1-5, with unresolved D. Per germline, CDR1 MNHNY and CDR2 SVGAGI (reference sequence). V gave up 0 bases and J gave up 2 bases, with 5 bases separating them. CDR3 length: 14 amino acids. In DNA, the CDR3 is TGTGCCAGCAGTTACTCGCCAGGCAATCAGCCCCAGCATTTT. It encodes CASSYSPGNQPQHF.

This chain uses TRBV2 with TRBJ1-5, with no clear D. CDR3 length equals 14 residues. V gave up 6 bases and J gave up 2 bases, with 11 bases separating them. Germline CDR1 is SNHLY and CDR2 is FYNNEI. The chain's CDR3 is CASRRLSGNQPQHF. In DNA, the CDR3 is TGTGCCAGCAGGCGGCTAAGCGGCAATCAGCCCCAGCATTTT.

The chain recombines TRBV7-9 with TRBJ2-1; D not resolved. The CDR3 is made up of 15 amino acids. Trimming removed 5 bases at V and 0 bases at J, with 11 bases between. The germline gives CDR1 SEHNR, CDR2 FQNEAQ (reference sequence). The CDR3 sequence is CASSDQIRSYNEQFF. DNA of the CDR3: TGTGCCAGCAGCGACCAGATTCGCTCCTACAATGAGCAGTTCTTC.

In this sample, this clone turned up a few times. The chain couples TRBV6-5 to TRBJ1-3; D perhaps matches TRBD1 (6 bases). Germline lookup yields CDR1 MNHEY and CDR2 SVGAGI. V shed 6 bases and J shed 1 base, with 10 bases lying between them. The CDR3 is 14 amino acids. CDR3 coding DNA: TGTGCCAGCAGCCCTACAGGGTCTGGAAACACCATATATTTT. Encoded protein: CASSPTGSGNTIYF.

The chain combines TRBV28 with TRBJ2-7, with D unresolved. The CDR3 is 15 amino acids. Germline CDR1 is MDHEN and CDR2 is SYDVKM. V shed 6 bases and J shed 3 bases, with 18 bases lying between them. CDR3 protein: CASSLTSGRIYEQYF. The CDR3 bases are TGTGCCAGCAGCCTTACCTCCGGACGGATCTACGAGCAGTACTTC.

The chain couples TRBV6-6 to TRBJ1-2, with 7 bases fitting TRBD1. The V segment lost 2 bases and the J segment 8 bases; nucleotides outside the gene matches: 8. The CDR3 loop spans 14 amino acids. The germline gives CDR1 MNHNY, CDR2 SVGAGI (reference sequence). Here the CDR3 reads CASSYRTTGRGYTF. The DNA for the CDR3 is TGTGCCAGCAGTTACAGGACGACAGGGCGAGGCTACACCTTC.

V and J are TRBV5-1 and TRBJ2-1; TRBD2 aligns across 8 bases. This CDR3 contains 17 residues. The V gene end was trimmed by 1 base and the J gene end by 3 bases; junction bases not matched to a gene: 9. Per the germline V gene, CDR1 is SGHRS and CDR2 is YFSETQ. CDR3 residues: CASSLNGAGGLYNEQFF. CDR3 nucleotides: TGCGCCAGCAGCTTGAACGGGGCGGGGGGTCTCTACAATGAGCAGTTCTTC.

The chain employs TRBV11-3 and TRBJ2-3; D not certain. The CDR3 totals 13 residues. CDR1 is SGHNT, CDR2 YENEEA, per germline. The V end was cut by 2 bases, the J end by 2 bases, with 5 bases between. The CDR3 reads CASSLLFTDTQYF. In DNA, the CDR3 is TGTGCCAGCAGCTTACTATTCACAGATACGCAGTATTTT.

This chain joins TRBV5-1 and TRBJ2-1; D not certain. V lost 2 bases, J lost 4 bases, and 7 bases lay in between. Germline V gives CDR1 SGHRS, CDR2 YFSETQ. The CDR3 sequence is 13 residues long. DNA of the CDR3: TGCGCCAGCAGCTTTACTCCTTACAATGAGCAGTTCTTC. Protein: CASSFTPYNEQFF.

The rearrangement links TRBV19 to TRBJ2-7; the match to TRBD1 covers 10 bases. The J segment lost 5 bases and the V segment lost 5 bases, leaving 6 bases of the junction unmatched. The length of the CDR3 is 14 residues. Germline CDR1 and CDR2: LNHDA and SQIVND (reference sequence). CDR3 DNA: TGTGCCAGTAGTCAAGGGGACAGGGGCCACGAGCAGTACTTC. Encoded protein: CASSQGDRGHEQYF. Together with reference TRBV19 and TRBJ2-7, the CDR3 gives the full variable domain: DGGITQSPKYLFRKEGQNVTLSCEQNLNHDAMYWYRQDPGQGLRLIYYSQIVNDFQKGDIAEGYSVSREKKESFPLTVTSAQKNPTAFYLCASSQGDRGHEQYFGPGTRLTVT.

The rearrangement links TRBV19 to TRBJ2-7; no clear D gene. This CDR3 spans 14 amino acids. The ends were cut back, 5 bases at V and 3 bases at J, with 14 bases in the middle. Looked up from germline, CDR1 is LNHDA and CDR2 is SQIVND (reference sequence). The CDR3 DNA is TGTGCCAGTAGTGCGACCGTTGCACTCTACGAGCAGTACTTC. It is translated as CASSATVALYEQYF.

The chain employs TRBV4-2 and TRBJ2-7; D not certain. CDR1 is LGHNA and CDR2 is YNFKEQ in the germline V gene. The CDR3 extends over 12 amino acids. Trimming pared 4 bases from V and 2 bases from J, leaving 6 bases between. The CDR3 sequence: CASSPGTYEQYF. The DNA of the CDR3 is TGTGCCAGCAGCCCAGGAACCTACGAGCAGTACTTC.

The chain carries TRBV19 and TRBJ2-3; D call uncertain. Trimming shortened V by 7 bases and J by 0 bases, and 5 bases separated the two germline ends. The CDR3 extends over 12 amino acids. Germline values: CDR1 LNHDA, CDR2 SQIVND (reference sequence). The DNA of the CDR3 is TGTGCCAGTACTAGTAGCACAGATACGCAGTATTTT. The encoded protein is CASTSSTDTQYF.

V usage is TRBV4-2 and J usage is TRBJ2-1, with D perhaps TRBD2 (5 bases). Trimming stripped 0 bases from V and 2 bases from J, with 17 bases between. The CDR3 loop spans 18 amino acids. Germline loops: CDR1 LGHNA, CDR2 YNFKEQ. CDR3 protein: CASSQEEDGGKPYNEQFF. As DNA, the CDR3 is TGTGCCAGCAGCCAAGAGGAGGATGGCGGAAAGCCCTACAATGAGCAGTTCTTC.

The chain employs TRBV10-3 and TRBJ1-4, with D hard to call. Deletions cut 6 bases from V and 4 bases from J, with 9 bases between. CDR3 length: 13 amino acids. Germline lookup yields CDR1 ENHRY and CDR2 SYGVKD. This CDR3 reads CAIRDGDNEKLFF. DNA of the CDR3: TGTGCCATCAGGGACGGGGATAATGAAAAACTGTTTTTT.

V gene TRBV27 combines with J gene TRBJ2-7, with TRBD2 matching 13 bases. The CDR3 length is 14 residues. The ends lost 6 bases at V and 2 bases at J; junction bases unmatched: 1. CDR1 is MNHEY and CDR2 is SMNVEV in the germline V gene (reference sequence). The CDR3 is CASRGTSGAYEQYF. The CDR3 bases are TGTGCCAGCAGGGGGACTAGCGGGGCCTACGAGCAGTACTTC.

This clone is classed as medium-sized. The V and J genes are TRBV30 and TRBJ1-1; D may be TRBD1 (5 bases). Per the germline V gene, CDR1 is GTSNPN and CDR2 is SVGIG (reference sequence). The CDR3 has 15 residues. Between the trimmed V and J ends, which lost 0 bases and 6 bases, there was a span of 17 bases. CDR3 residues: CAWSVSRGPRPEAFF. The CDR3 coding sequence is TGTGCCTGGAGTGTATCCCGGGGACCAAGACCTGAAGCTTTCTTT.

The V and J genes are TRBV4-3 and TRBJ2-1; D is perhaps TRBD2 (6 bases). V dropped 0 bases and J dropped 5 bases, with 8 bases sitting between them. CDR3 length: 14 residues. The V gene's germline CDR1 is LGHNA and CDR2 YSLEER. CDR3 nucleotide sequence: TGCGCCAGCAGCCAAGATGGAGGGGACAATGAGCAGTTCTTC. Protein: CASSQDGGDNEQFF.